This T cell receptor (beta chain) was identified during a study of T cell responses to AZD1222 COVID-19 vaccine. The study, taken as a whole, reports: Possibly, clonal diversity was underestimated; donors were largely white British and included more females.

Sequencing was performed with immunoSEQ multiplex PCR; in TCRdb, only in-frame clones are kept and a portion is missing. In the table there are about 120,000 clones, 86% of which are singletons. V was clipped by 3 bases and J by 4 bases, with 16 bases between them. The CDR3 extends over 15 amino acids. Looked up from germline, CDR1 is MDHEN and CDR2 is SYDVKM. On this clone itself: Antigen: not known.

Here the sequenced sample was peripheral blood, taken 28 days after the second AZD1222 dose. The source of this sequence is an adult who received the AZD1222 COVID-19 vaccine. The gene calls are TRBV28 and TRBJ2-7, with D possibly being TRBD1 or TRBD2 (5 bases each). The CDR3 region is CASSFRDRDIYEQYF. CDR3 DNA: TGTGCCAGCAGTTTTCGGGACCGGGATATTTACGAGCAGTACTTC.